This section outlines one T cell receptor beta chain sequence together with its context. The antigen remains unidentified. Profiling relied on immunoSEQ multiplex PCR, and the TCRdb table lists in-frame clones only, not all of them. This sample has 78,000 or so clones, with 96% found just once. The sample comes from a study of cytomegalovirus exposure and HLA in healthy donors. Study context: The 90 to 150 validation repertoires used a platform that matched the one used for the roughly 700 first-cohort repertoires, as a later analysis reported.

Study-wide results and limits: The study put roughly 160 TCR beta chains on its list as cytomegalovirus-associated. A classifier reportedly called cytomegalovirus status with high sensitivity and specificity.

V was trimmed by 3 bases and J by 2 bases, leaving 10 bases between them. The CDR3 runs to 13 residues. The germline gives CDR1 GTSNPN, CDR2 SVGIG (reference sequence). The sequence derives from a man younger than 30 in good health and CMV-seropositive. V gene TRBV30 combines with J gene TRBJ1-1; D is uncertain. The source material was PBMCs. CDR3 coding DNA: TGTGCCTGGAGAAGTACACCTAACACTGAAGCTTTCTTT. It encodes CAWRSTPNTEAFF.